What follows is one T cell receptor beta chain and its context. What it recognizes is unknown. This CDR3 spans 14 amino acids. The germline V gene encodes CDR1 SGHNT and CDR2 YYREEE (reference sequence). With V trimmed by 4 bases and J by 2 bases, 6 bases remained unmatched. The data derive from a study of T cell repertoires in cytomegalovirus infection. General observations from the study: Identification of carriers of CMV plus the relevant HLA was performed using cumulative public TCR beta family frequency.

TCRdb fed the reads into MiXCR, producing one record per CDR3 protein. Of approximately 160,000 distinct CDR3 sequences in the sample, approximately 17% were seen once. The V and J genes are TRBV5-4 and TRBJ2-7, with TRBD1 identical over 7 bases. The sequencing input was CD8+ T cells from PBMCs. This TCR derives from a human donor in good health (CMV status not recorded). Some clones in this sample may be carry-over from other donors' samples. DNA of the CDR3: TGTGCCAGCAGCCCGGGACAGTCCCCCTACGAGCAGTACTTC. This encodes CASSPGQSPYEQYF.